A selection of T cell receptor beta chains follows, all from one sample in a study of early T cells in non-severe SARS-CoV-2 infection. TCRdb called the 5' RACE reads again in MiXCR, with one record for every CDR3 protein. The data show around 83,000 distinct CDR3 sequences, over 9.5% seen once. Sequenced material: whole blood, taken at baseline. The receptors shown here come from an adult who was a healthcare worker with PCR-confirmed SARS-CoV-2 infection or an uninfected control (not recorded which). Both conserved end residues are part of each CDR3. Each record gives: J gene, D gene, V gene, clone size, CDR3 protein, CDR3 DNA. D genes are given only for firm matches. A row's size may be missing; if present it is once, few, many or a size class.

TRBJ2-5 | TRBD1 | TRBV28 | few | CASSFPYRGQETQYF | TGTGCCAGCAGTTTTCCATACAGGGGTCAAGAGACCCAGTACTTC
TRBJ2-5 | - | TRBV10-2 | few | CASKQGRETQYF | TGCGCCAGCAAACAGGGTAGAGAGACCCAGTACTTC
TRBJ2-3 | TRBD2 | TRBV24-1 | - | CATSDSASGYTDTQYF | TGTGCCACCAGTGATTCGGCTAGCGGGTACACAGATACGCAGTATTTT
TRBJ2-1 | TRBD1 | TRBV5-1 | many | CASSPGTGGDEQFF | TGCGCCAGCAGCCCCGGGACAGGGGGCGATGAGCAGTTCTTC
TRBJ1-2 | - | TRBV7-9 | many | CASSLSGAANYGYTF | TGTGCCAGCAGCCTCTCCGGGGCCGCTAACTATGGCTACACCTTC
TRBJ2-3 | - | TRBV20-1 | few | CSASRQGSGREPDTQYF | TGCAGTGCTAGTAGGCAGGGGTCAGGGCGGGAACCAGATACGCAGTATTTT
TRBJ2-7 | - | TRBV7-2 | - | CASSLAPGRGPGYEQYF | TGTGCCAGCAGCTTAGCCCCCGGCAGAGGGCCAGGCTACGAGCAGTACTTC
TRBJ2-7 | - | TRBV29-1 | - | CSVGVNSYEQYF | TGCAGCGTTGGGGTTAATTCCTACGAGCAGTACTTC
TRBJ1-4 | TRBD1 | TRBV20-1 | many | CSAREDGTGLYEKLFF | TGCAGTGCTAGAGAAGATGGGACAGGCTTATATGAAAAACTGTTTTTT
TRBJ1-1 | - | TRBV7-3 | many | CASSLRQVNTEAFF | TGTGCCAGCAGCTTGCGACAGGTAAACACTGAAGCTTTCTTT
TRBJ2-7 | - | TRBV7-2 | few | CASSLGPLASSYEQYF | TGTGCCAGCAGCTTAGGTCCCCTAGCCAGCTCCTACGAGCAGTACTTC
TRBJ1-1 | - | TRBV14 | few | CASSQAQGLRAFF | TGTGCCAGCAGCCAAGCCCAGGGGTTGAGAGCTTTCTTT
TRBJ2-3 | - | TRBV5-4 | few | CASSPGTPGHTQYF | TGTGCCAGCAGCCCCGGGACTCCTGGGCATACGCAGTATTTT
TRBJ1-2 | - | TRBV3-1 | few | CASSQDARGDGYTF | TGTGCCAGCAGCCAAGATGCCCGGGGGGATGGCTACACCTTC
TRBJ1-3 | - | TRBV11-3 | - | CASTRYGPGNTIYF | TGTGCCAGCACCCGATACGGGCCTGGAAACACCATATATTTT
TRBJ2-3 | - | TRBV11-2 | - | CASSRTPRGTQYF | TGTGCCAGCAGCCGGACCCCCCGGGGTACGCAGTATTTT
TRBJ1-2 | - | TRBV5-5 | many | CASSPPGREDGYTF | TGTGCCAGCAGCCCGCCGGGGAGGGAGGATGGCTACACCTTC
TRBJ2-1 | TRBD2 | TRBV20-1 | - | CSARADGRNNEQFF | TGCAGTGCTAGAGCCGACGGGAGGAACAATGAGCAGTTCTTC
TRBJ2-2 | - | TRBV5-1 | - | CASSLVEVVPGELFF | TGCGCCAGCAGCTTGGTTGAGGTGGTCCCCGGGGAGCTGTTTTTT
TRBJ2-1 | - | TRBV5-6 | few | CASRGDPVSEQFF | TGTGCCAGCAGAGGGGACCCCGTGTCTGAGCAGTTCTTC
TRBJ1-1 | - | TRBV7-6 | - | CASSLDLDGNTEAFF | TGTGCCAGCAGCTTAGATCTGGACGGAAACACTGAAGCTTTCTTT
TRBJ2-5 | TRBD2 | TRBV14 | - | CASSVGGAGVGETQYF | TGTGCCAGCAGCGTCGGAGGAGCGGGAGTAGGAGAGACCCAGTACTTC
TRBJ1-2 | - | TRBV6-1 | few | CASRNQGNGYTF | TGTGCCAGCAGGAACCAGGGGAATGGCTACACCTTC
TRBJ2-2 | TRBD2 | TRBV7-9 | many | CASSLAASGTMGPGELFF | TGTGCCAGCAGCTTAGCGGCTAGCGGGACAATGGGACCCGGGGAGCTGTTTTTT
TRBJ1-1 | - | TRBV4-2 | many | CASSQGGWTEAFF | TGTGCCAGCAGCCAAGGGGGTTGGACTGAAGCTTTCTTT
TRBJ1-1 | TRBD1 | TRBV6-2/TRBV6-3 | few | CASSYPTGLGMNTEAFF | TGTGCCAGCAGTTACCCGACAGGGTTAGGCATGAACACTGAAGCTTTCTTT
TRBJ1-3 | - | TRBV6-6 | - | CASSYGGTGNTIYF | TGTGCCAGCAGTTACGGGGGTACCGGAAACACCATATATTTT
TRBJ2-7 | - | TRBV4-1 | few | CASSPGRTPYEQYF | TGCGCCAGCAGCCCCGGGAGAACCCCCTACGAGCAGTACTTC
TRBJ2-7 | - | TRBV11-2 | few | CASSLRDQYYDEQYF | TGTGCCAGCAGCCTCCGGGACCAGTATTATGACGAGCAGTACTTC
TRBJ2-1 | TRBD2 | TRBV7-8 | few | CASSLTAGGYNEQFF | TGTGCCAGCAGCTTAACAGCGGGAGGGTACAATGAGCAGTTCTTC
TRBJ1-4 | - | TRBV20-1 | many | CSARDIGGRNEKLFF | TGCAGTGCTAGAGATATCGGGGGGCGAAATGAAAAACTGTTTTTT
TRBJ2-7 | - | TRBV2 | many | CAGSAGPYEQYF | TGTGCCGGCTCGGCAGGACCCTACGAGCAGTACTTC
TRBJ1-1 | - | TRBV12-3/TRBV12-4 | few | CASSYPNTEAFF | TGTGCCAGCAGTTACCCGAACACTGAAGCTTTCTTT
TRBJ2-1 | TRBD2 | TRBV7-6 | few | CASTPIPRGGNEQFF | TGTGCCAGCACTCCAATCCCGCGGGGGGGGAATGAGCAGTTCTTC
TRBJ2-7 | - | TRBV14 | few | CASSHNNEQYF | TGTGCCAGCAGTCACAACAACGAGCAGTACTTC
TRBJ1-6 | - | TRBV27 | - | CASSFRGNSPLHF | TGTGCCAGCAGTTTTCGGGGTAATTCACCCCTCCACTTT
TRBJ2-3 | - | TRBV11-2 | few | CASGPGLADTQYF | TGTGCCAGCGGCCCTGGGCTGGCAGATACGCAGTATTTT
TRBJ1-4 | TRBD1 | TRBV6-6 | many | CASLDRGKTVEGKLFF | TGTGCCAGCTTGGACAGGGGGAAAACGGTTGAAGGAAAACTGTTTTTT
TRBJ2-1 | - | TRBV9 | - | CASSGGTVNEQFF | TGTGCCAGCAGCGGGGGGACGGTTAATGAGCAGTTCTTC
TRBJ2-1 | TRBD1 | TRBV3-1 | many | CASSWTGGQGNEQFF | TGTGCCAGCAGCTGGACAGGAGGTCAGGGTAATGAGCAGTTCTTC
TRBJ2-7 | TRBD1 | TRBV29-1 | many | CSVVGAGTGGSYEQYF | TGCAGCGTTGTTGGGGCAGGGACAGGGGGTTCTTACGAGCAGTACTTC